Reported below is one T cell receptor (beta chain). The data are from a study of control samples from healthy donors and cancer patients. This table comes from immunoSEQ multiplex PCR, and its TCRdb copy is limited to in-frame clones, with some not included. The table includes about 86,000 clones, 85% to 95% detected once. The CDR3 is made up of 14 amino acids. The V gene lost 3 bases and the J gene lost 1 base, with 9 bases spanning the gap. Germline V lookup: CDR1 WSHSY, CDR2 SAAADI. The material sequenced was blood. The chain carries TRBV10-2 and TRBJ1-1; D unresolved. This sequence originates from a woman between 18 and 29 years old in good health. CDR3 coding DNA: TGCGCCAGCAGTGAACCACCAGGGAACACTGAAGCTTTCTTT. Its translation: CASSEPPGNTEAFF.